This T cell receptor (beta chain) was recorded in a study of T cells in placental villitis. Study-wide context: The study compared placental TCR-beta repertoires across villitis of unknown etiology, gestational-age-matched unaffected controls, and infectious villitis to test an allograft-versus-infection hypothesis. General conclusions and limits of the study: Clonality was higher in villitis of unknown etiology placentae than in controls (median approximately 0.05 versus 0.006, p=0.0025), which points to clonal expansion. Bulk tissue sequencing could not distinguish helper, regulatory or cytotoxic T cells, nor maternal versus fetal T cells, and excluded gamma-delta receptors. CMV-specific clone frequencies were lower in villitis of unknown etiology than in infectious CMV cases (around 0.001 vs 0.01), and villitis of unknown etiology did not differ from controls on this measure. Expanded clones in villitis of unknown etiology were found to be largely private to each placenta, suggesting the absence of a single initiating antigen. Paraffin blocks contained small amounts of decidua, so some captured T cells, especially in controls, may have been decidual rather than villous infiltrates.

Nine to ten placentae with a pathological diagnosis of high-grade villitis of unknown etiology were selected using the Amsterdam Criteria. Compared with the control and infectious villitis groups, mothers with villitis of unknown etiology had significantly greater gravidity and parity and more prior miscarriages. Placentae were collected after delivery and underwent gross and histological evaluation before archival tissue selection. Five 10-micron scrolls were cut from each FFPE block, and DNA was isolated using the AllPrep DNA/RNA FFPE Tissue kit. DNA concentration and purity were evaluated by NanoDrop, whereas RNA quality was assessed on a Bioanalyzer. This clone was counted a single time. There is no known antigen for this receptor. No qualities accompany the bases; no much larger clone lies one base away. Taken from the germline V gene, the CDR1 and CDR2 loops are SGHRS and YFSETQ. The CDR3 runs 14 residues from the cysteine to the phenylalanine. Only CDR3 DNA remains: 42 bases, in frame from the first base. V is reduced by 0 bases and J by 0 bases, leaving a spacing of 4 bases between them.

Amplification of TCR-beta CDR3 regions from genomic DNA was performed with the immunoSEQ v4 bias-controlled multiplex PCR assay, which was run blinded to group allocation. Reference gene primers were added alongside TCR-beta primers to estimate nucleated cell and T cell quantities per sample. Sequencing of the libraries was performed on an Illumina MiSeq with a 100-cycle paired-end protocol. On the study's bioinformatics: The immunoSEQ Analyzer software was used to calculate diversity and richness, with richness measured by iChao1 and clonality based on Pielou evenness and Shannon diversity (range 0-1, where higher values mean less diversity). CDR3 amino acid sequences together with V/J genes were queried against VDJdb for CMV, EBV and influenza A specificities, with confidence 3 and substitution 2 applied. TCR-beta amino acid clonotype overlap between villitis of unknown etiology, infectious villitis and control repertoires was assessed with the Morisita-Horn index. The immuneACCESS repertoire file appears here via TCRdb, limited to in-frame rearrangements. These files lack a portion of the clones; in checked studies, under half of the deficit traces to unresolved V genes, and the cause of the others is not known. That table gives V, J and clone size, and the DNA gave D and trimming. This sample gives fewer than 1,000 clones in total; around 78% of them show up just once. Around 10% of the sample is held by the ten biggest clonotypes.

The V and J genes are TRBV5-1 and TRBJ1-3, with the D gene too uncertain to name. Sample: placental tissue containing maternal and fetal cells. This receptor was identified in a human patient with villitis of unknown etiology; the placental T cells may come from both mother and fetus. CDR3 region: CASSLDGSGNTIYF. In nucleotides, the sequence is TGCGCCAGCAGCTTGGATGGCTCTGGAAACACCATATATTTT. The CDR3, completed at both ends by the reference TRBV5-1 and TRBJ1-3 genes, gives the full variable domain KAGVTQTPRYLIKTRGQQVTLSCSPISGHRSVSWYQQTPGQGLQFLFEYFSETQRNKGNFPGRFSGRQFSNSRSEMNVSTLELGDSALYLCASSLDGSGNTIYFGEGSWLTVV.